The clone carrying this T cell receptor (beta chain) occurred a few times. Antigen unknown. This sample is part of a study of post-analysis software for immune sequencing data. Turning to the study itself: Relapsing-remitting, secondary progressive and progressive-relapsing forms of multiple sclerosis all featured among disease courses. Findings of the study overall: The normalized Chao1 diversity of multiple sclerosis patients was significantly lower than that of controls. With F measure, samples from one preparation batch clustered together strongly. With TRBV5-6, TRBV5-1 and TRBV20-1 included, 4 to 6 TRBV segments were more frequent in patients than in controls.

CDR1 and CDR2 (germline): DFQATT, SNEGSKA (reference sequence). J lost 1 base, V lost 5 bases, and 7 bases had no gene match. This CDR3 comprises 15 residues. TCR beta cDNA libraries included unique molecular identifiers. The yield from roughly 1 to 10 million T cells was roughly 0.5 million cDNA molecules in total. TCRdb independently ran MiXCR on the PCR reads; one entry per CDR3 protein. The sample shows more than 450,000 distinct CDR3 sequences, around a third of them seen only once. The sequence was obtained from a girl aged 2-17 years with multiple sclerosis. Sequenced sample: blood. V gene TRBV20-1 combines with J gene TRBJ2-1, with 8 bases matching TRBD2. CDR3 sequence (DNA): TGCAGTGCTTCCCAAATAGCGGGGTCCTACAATGAGCAGTTCTTC. The encoded protein is CSASQIAGSYNEQFF.